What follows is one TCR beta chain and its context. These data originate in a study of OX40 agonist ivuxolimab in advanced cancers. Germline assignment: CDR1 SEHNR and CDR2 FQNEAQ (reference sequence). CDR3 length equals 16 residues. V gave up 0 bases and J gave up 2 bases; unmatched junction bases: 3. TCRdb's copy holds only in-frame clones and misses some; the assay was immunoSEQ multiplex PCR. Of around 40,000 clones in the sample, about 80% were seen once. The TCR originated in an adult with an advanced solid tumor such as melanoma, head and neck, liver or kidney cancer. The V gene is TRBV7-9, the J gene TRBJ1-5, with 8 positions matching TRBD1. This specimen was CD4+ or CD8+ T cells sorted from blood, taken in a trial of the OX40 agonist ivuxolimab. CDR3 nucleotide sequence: TGTGCCAGCAGCTTAGCCCAGGGGGCGGGCAATCAGCCCCAGCATTTT. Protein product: CASSLAQGAGNQPQHF.